This TCR beta chain was found in a study of T-cell memory formation after mild COVID-19 (dated by TCRdb to the early 2020s). Describing the broader study: TCR sequence clusters from the two donors were found to be largely donor specific. In a couple of donors, T-cell clones that expanded and contracted after mild COVID-19 were tracked by sequencing TCRalpha and TCRbeta repertoires over time. The cohort comprised two young, previously healthy adult volunteers, one female and one male.

Worth noting for this clonotype: The clone's antigen remains unknown. Per-base qualities were not stored, and no clone one base away is much larger.

What the research found in general, with its limitations: Some responding clones were found in pre-infection memory, which suggests that pre-existing cross-reactive memory T cells took part in the SARS-CoV-2 response. From day 15 to 85, contracting clones showed balanced CD4/CD8 phenotypes, whereas a second wave of clones that expanded from day 15 to 37 leaned towards CD4+. Only two mild cases were covered in the study, and larger cohorts including severe cases with pre-infection samples were considered necessary. Contracting CD4+ clones were located mainly in the CM and EM memory subsets, whereas CD8+ clones were found to be enriched in EMRA. The second-wave clones that peaked on day 37 were not confirmed to be SARS-CoV-2 specific.

Reading from cysteine to phenylalanine, the CDR3 counts 14 amino acids. Of all the DNA, just the CDR3 is kept, 42 bases in frame from base 1. V is reduced by 5 bases and J by 3 bases, leaving a spacing of 11 bases between them. Reads for this sample came from an Illumina NovaSeq 6000. cDNA libraries for TCRalpha and TCRbeta were prepared by 5'RACE using constant-segment primers, with sample barcodes and unique molecular identifiers added. RNA was extracted from every sample with Trizol reagent. The libraries were amplified in two PCR steps, and the second step added a second sample barcode and Illumina TruSeq adapters. The libraries were sequenced on an Illumina NovaSeq using 2 x 150 bp paired-end reads. On the authors' methods: With migec v1.2.7, reads were demultiplexed and then collapsed into UMI-guided consensus sequences. Using mixcr v2.1.11, UMI consensuses were aligned to TRA and TRB V and J templates and then assembled into clonotypes. A clonotype was counted as expanded or contracted only if both edgeR and NoisET called the change significant, with noise models trained on biological replicates. For edgeR calls, the cutoffs were a false discovery rate-adjusted p below 0.01 and a log2 fold-change threshold of 1. As an exploratory analysis of dynamics, max-normalized trajectories of the 1000 most abundant clonotypes were examined with PCA combined with hierarchical clustering. Separately sequenced CD4+ and CD8+ repertoires were used to assign a CD4 or CD8 phenotype to each responding clone. The raw public reads went through TCRdb reprocessing: fastp at Q25, MiXCR clone calling, in-frame beta chains kept. Rows with a matching CDR3 protein are joined into one entry that keeps the most common DNA and genes. The V and J calls and clone size come from TCRdb's table, not from the authors' own analysis. Within this sample are a few hundred thousand distinct CDR3 sequences, with around 8% of them counted one time only. Around a fifth of the sample lies in the top ten.

PBMCs were isolated by Ficoll-Paque density gradient centrifugation. The chain is made from TRBV12-3 or TRBV12-4 and TRBJ1-3; no confident D gene assignment can be made. This receptor was taken from a young man who had mild COVID-19 (a few samples of this study predate the infection). The sample titles of this study are shuffled in the database, so cell type and time point are left out; the donor was told from shared clones. The source material was PBMCs or a T cell subset sorted from them (not recorded which). The DNA sequence is given as TGTGCCAGCAGTCGACCCGGCAGTGGAAACACCATATATTTT. It is translated as CASSRPGSGNTIYF.